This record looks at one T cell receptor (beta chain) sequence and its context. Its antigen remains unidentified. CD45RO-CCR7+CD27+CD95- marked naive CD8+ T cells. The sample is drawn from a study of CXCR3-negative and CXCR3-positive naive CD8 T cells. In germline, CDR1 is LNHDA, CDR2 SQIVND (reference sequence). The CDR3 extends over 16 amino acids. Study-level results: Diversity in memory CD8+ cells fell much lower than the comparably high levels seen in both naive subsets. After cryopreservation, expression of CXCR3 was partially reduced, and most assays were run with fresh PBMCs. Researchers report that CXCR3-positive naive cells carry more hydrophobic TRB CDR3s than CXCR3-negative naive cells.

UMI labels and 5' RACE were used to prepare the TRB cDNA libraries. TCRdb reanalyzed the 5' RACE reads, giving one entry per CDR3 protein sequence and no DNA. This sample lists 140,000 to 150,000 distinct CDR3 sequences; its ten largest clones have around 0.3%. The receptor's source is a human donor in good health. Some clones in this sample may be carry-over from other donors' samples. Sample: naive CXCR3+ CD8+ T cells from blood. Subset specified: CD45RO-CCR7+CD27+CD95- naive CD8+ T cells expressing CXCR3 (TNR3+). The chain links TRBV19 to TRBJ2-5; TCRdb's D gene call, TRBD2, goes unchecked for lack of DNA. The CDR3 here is CASSILGLAGQETQYF.